One sample yielded the 19 T cell receptor beta chains listed below, sequenced in a study of cytomegalovirus exposure and HLA in healthy donors (dated by TCRdb to the late 2010s). Libraries were built with the immunoSEQ multiplex PCR assay. For the multiplex PCR, a mixture combining 60 forward primers for TCR Vbeta segments and 13 reverse primers for TCR Jbeta segments was used. TCRdb holds this immuneACCESS table with in-frame rearrangements only. Some clones are missing; in checked studies, unresolved V genes explain under half, and the rest has no known cause. Across this sample there are over 60,000 clones, with roughly 71% seen only once. Approximately 13% of the sample is taken by the ten largest. Sequenced input: PBMCs. The receptors shown here come from a man between 65 and 85 years old in good health and CMV-seronegative.

This clone was seen a few times. This chain links TRBV11-2 with TRBJ2-1, with 11 bases aligning to TRBD1. The germline CDR1 and CDR2 sequences are SGHAT and FQNNGV. There are 17 residues in the CDR3. V dropped 1 base and J dropped 0; count of bases not matched to a gene: 2. The CDR3 sequence is CASSLGGTGGSYNEQFF. The CDR3 nucleotides are TGTGCCAGCAGCTTAGGCGGGACAGGGGGCTCCTACAATGAGCAGTTCTTC.

CDR3 sequence reads: CASLGLAGGHETQYF. The CDR3 region has the DNA TGCGCCAGTCTTGGACTAGCGGGGGGCCACGAGACCCAGTACTTC. V and J are TRBV10-2 and TRBJ2-5, with 14 bases matching TRBD2. This CDR3 comprises 15 residues. V shed 9 bases and J 5 bases; nucleotides not matched to a gene: 8. Germline V gene lookup returns CDR1 WSHSY and CDR2 SAAADI.

V and J are TRBV6-4 and TRBJ2-3, with D maybe TRBD1 (6 bases). There are 14 residues in the CDR3. V lost 10 bases and J lost 0, with 14 bases in between. From germline, CDR1 is MRHNA and CDR2 SNTAGT. Written as DNA, the CDR3 is TGTGCCACCCGACTAACAGGGAGCACAGATACGCAGTATTTT. Amino acid sequence: CATRLTGSTDTQYF.

This chain connects TRBV30 to TRBJ1-4; D perhaps matches TRBD1 (6 bases). The CDR3 contains 16 residues. V lost 5 bases to trimming and J lost 0 bases, with 16 bases between them. Germline V gene data show CDR1 as GTSNPN and CDR2 as SVGIG (reference sequence). CDR3 loop: CAWGPGHLATNEKLFF. The CDR3 nucleotides read TGTGCCTGGGGACCGGGACACCTTGCAACTAATGAAAAACTGTTTTTT.

The V and J genes are TRBV27 and TRBJ1-4; possibly TRBD1 for D (5 bases). This CDR3 comprises 14 residues. Germline V gene data show CDR1 as MNHEY and CDR2 as SMNVEV (reference sequence). Trimming shortened V by 6 bases and J by 7 bases, and 15 bases separated the two germline ends. CDR3 loop: CASSLEGSSEKLFF. The CDR3 region has the DNA TGTGCCAGCAGCTTGGAGGGGTCTAGTGAAAAACTGTTTTTT.

V usage is TRBV13 and J usage is TRBJ1-2, with D possibly TRBD1 on 5 matching bases. The CDR3 is 14 amino acids. Trimming stripped 4 bases from V and 4 bases from J, with 13 bases between. Germline lookup yields CDR1 PRHDT and CDR2 FYEKMQ (reference sequence). The CDR3 nucleotides read TGTGCCAGCAGCTACCGGGACTTCGGCTATGGCTACACCTTC. This codes for CASSYRDFGYGYTF.

The chain recombines TRBV7-2 with TRBJ2-1, with 7 bases lining up with TRBD1. The CDR3 contains 15 residues. With 1 base clipped from V and 4 bases from J, the junction kept 4 bases outside the gene matches. The germline CDR1 and CDR2 sequences are SGHTA and FQGNSA. The CDR3 DNA reads as TGTGCCAGCAGCTTAGACACAGGGGCGTACAATGAGCAGTTCTTC. It is translated as CASSLDTGAYNEQFF.

The chain employs TRBV11-2 and TRBJ2-5; the D gene is possibly TRBD2 (6 bases). This CDR3 is built from 13 residues. Germline lookup yields CDR1 SGHAT and CDR2 FQNNGV. V lost 5 bases and J lost 1, with 8 bases in between. The CDR3 DNA is TGTGCCAGCAGCCGGACTATCCAAGAGACCCAGTACTTC. This codes for CASSRTIQETQYF.

The V gene is TRBV28, the J gene TRBJ1-2, with TRBD1 identical over 8 bases. Germline-derived CDR1 and CDR2 are MDHEN and SYDVKM. The J segment lost 2 bases and the V segment lost 6 bases, leaving 11 bases of the junction unmatched. CDR3 length: 16 amino acids. CDR3 bases: TGTGCCAGCAGGGGGGCAGGGGGCCGAACAAACTATGGCTACACCTTC. Its translation: CASRGAGGRTNYGYTF.

The chain employs TRBV29-1 and TRBJ2-2, with 10 bases identical to TRBD2. The CDR3 contains 24 residues. V was pared by 4 bases and J by 5 bases, with 34 bases of the junction left unmatched. Germline CDR1 reads SQVTM; CDR2 reads ANQGSEA. In DNA, the CDR3 is TGCAGCGTTGTGGGGGATAGCGGGAGGTACCGGGGAGCCAAGATAGCGGGAGGTACCGGGGAGCTGTTTTTT. Translated, it gives CSVVGDSGRYRGAKIAGGTGELFF.

This chain joins TRBV30 and TRBJ1-6, with TRBD1 matching 7 bases. With 7 bases clipped from V and 8 bases from J, the junction kept 11 bases outside the gene matches. CDR1 is GTSNPN, CDR2 SVGIG, per germline (reference sequence). The CDR3 is 14 residues long. The CDR3 loop reads CASATGALDSPLHF. CDR3 nucleotides: TGTGCCTCTGCAACAGGGGCTTTGGATTCACCCCTCCACTTT.

The chain is built from TRBV27 and TRBJ1-1, with 7 bases lining up with TRBD1. The CDR3 is 14 residues long. Trimming removed 4 bases from V and 1 base from J; junction bases left unmatched: 3. Germline V gene data show CDR1 as MNHEY and CDR2 as SMNVEV (reference sequence). The CDR3 DNA follows: TGTGCCAGCAGTTCGGGACAGAAGAACACTGAAGCTTTCTTT. Amino acid sequence: CASSSGQKNTEAFF.

Concerning this clone: In the same sample, other DNA sequences code for this CDR3. The rearrangement uses TRBV2 and TRBJ2-7, with D tentatively TRBD1 (6 bases). CDR1 and CDR2 from the germline V gene are SNHLY and FYNNEI. V was cut by 9 bases and J by 3 bases, with 18 bases left in between. The CDR3 is 14 residues long. The DNA of the CDR3 is TGTGCCAGTAGTTTGTCAGGGGAATTCTACGAGCAGTACTTC. Translation: CASSLSGEFYEQYF.

The V and J genes are TRBV13 and TRBJ2-5; 9 bases are a match to TRBD1. The end of the DNA is better explained by TRBJ2-7, so the J call may be wrong. Per the germline V gene, CDR1 is PRHDT and CDR2 is FYEKMQ (reference sequence). The CDR3 spans 14 residues. The CDR3: CASSTGDRVYEQYF. Written as DNA, the CDR3 is TGTGCCAGCAGCACCGGGGACAGGGTCTACGAGCAGTACTTC.

This chain joins TRBV7-2 and TRBJ2-2, with D maybe TRBD1 (6 bases). The V gene's germline CDR1 is SGHTA and CDR2 FQGNSA. Trimming stripped 5 bases from V and 2 bases from J, with 12 bases between. There are 15 residues in the CDR3. This CDR3 reads CASSRTVRNTGELFF. The DNA of the CDR3 is TGTGCCAGCAGCCGGACAGTTCGTAACACCGGGGAGCTGTTTTTT.

In the case of this clone: The junction and the germline gene differ at one end; a read error may be behind it. The chain couples TRBV4-1 to TRBJ2-5; 9 bases map to TRBD1. Germline V gives CDR1 MGHRA, CDR2 YSYEKL. This CDR3 region has 18 residues. The CDR3: CASSKAIATGGNQETQYF. CDR3 in DNA: TGCGCCAGCAGCAAAGCCATAGCGACAGGGGGTAACCAGGAGACCCAGTACTTC.

This clone has more than one count but fewer than ten. V gene TRBV11-2 combines with J gene TRBJ2-1, with 10 bases matching TRBD2. Germline CDR1 SGHAT, CDR2 FQNNGV. The J segment lost 12 bases and the V segment lost 7 bases, leaving 9 bases of the junction unmatched. The CDR3 loop spans 13 amino acids. CDR3 sequence reads: CASKSAGGPRQFF. DNA of the CDR3: TGTGCCAGCAAGTCAGCGGGGGGGCCAAGGCAGTTCTTC.

The chain is built from TRBV28 and TRBJ1-1; D is perhaps TRBD1 (6 bases). The CDR3 totals 14 residues. Germline V gene data show CDR1 as MDHEN and CDR2 as SYDVKM. Trimming stripped 4 bases from V and 0 bases from J, with 9 bases between. CDR3 sequence: CASSSGQLNTEAFF. CDR3 nucleotides: TGTGCCAGCAGTTCAGGACAGCTGAACACTGAAGCTTTCTTT.

The rearrangement joins TRBV18 to TRBJ1-5; the D is unclear. Deletions cut 4 bases from V and 0 bases from J, with 7 bases between. Germline-derived CDR1 and CDR2 are KGHSH and LQKENI. This CDR3 contains 14 residues. CDR3 nucleotides: TGTGCCAGCTCACGGGCTGCTAGCAATCAGCCCCAGCATTTT. Translated, it gives CASSRAASNQPQHF.